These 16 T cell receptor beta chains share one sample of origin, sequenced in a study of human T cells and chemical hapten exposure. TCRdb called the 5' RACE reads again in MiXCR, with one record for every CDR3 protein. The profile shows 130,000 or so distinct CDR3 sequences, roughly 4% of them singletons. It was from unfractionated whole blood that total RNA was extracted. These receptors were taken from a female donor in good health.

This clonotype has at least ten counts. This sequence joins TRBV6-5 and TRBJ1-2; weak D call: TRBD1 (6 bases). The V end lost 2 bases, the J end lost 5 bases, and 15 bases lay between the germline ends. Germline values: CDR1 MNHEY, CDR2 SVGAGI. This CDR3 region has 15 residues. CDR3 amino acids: CASSYGGARSYGYTF. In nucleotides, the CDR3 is TGTGCCAGCAGTTACGGGGGGGCGCGAAGTTATGGCTACACCTTC.

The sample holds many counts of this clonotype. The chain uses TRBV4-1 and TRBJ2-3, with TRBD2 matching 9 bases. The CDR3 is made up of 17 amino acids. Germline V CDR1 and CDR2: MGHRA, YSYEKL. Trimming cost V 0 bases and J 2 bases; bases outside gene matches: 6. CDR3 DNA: TGCGCCAGCAGCCAAGATCCAGCGGGGGGACTCACAGATACGCAGTATTTT. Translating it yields CASSQDPAGGLTDTQYF.

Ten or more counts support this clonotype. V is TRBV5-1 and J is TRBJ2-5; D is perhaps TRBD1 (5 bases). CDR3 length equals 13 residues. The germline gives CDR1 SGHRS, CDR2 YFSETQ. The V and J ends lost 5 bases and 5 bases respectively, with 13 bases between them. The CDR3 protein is CASRGPDGETQYF. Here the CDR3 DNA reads TGCGCCAGCAGGGGGCCAGATGGCGAGACCCAGTACTTC.

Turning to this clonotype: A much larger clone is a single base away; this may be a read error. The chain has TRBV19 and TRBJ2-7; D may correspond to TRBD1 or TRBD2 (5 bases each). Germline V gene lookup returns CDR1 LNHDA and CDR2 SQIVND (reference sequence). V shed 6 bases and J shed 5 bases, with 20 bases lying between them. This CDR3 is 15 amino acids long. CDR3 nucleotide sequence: TGTGCCAGTAGAGACAAGGGACGGAGTCCCGACGAGCAGTACTTC. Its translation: CASRDKGRSPDEQYF.

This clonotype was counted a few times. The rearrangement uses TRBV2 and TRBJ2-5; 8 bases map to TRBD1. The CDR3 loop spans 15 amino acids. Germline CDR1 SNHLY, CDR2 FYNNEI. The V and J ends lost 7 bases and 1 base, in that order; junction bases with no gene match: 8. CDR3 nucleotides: TGTGCCAGCATCTCGGACAGGGCCCTCCAAGAGACCCAGTACTTC. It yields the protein CASISDRALQETQYF.

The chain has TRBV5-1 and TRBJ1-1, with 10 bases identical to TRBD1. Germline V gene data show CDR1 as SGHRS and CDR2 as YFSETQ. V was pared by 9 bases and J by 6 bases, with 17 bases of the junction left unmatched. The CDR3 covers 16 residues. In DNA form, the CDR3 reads TGCGCCACCCGAACCGGGACAGGGGTCGGAGGGGCTGAAGCTTTCTTT. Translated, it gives CATRTGTGVGGAEAFF.

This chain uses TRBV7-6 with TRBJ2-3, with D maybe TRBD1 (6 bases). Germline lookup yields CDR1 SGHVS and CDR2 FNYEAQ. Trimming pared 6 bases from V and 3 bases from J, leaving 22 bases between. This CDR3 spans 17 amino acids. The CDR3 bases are TGTGCCAGCAGTCTTTCTGAACAGGGTTTTGGAACAGATACGCAGTATTTT. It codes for CASSLSEQGFGTDTQYF.

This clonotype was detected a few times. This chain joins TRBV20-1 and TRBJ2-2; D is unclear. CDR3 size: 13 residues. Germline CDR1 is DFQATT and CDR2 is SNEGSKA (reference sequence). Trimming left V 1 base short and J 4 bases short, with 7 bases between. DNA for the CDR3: TGCAGTGCTAGAGTTCGCCCCACCGGGGAGCTGTTTTTT. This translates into CSARVRPTGELFF.

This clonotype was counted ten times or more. The CDR3 DNA reads as TGTGCCAGCAGTTTGGTAGTCGGGGGCACAGATACGCAGTATTTT. As protein: CASSLVVGGTDTQYF. The chain links TRBV28 to TRBJ2-3; weak D call: TRBD2 (5 bases). Per the germline V gene, CDR1 is MDHEN and CDR2 is SYDVKM. V lost 3 bases and J lost 1, with 11 bases in between. This CDR3 contains 15 residues.

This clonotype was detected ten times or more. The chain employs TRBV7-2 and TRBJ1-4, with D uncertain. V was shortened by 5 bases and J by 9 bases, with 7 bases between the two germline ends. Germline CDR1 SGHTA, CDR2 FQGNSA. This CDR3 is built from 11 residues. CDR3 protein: CASSNLQKLFF. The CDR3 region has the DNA TGTGCCAGCAGCAACTTACAAAAACTGTTTTTT.

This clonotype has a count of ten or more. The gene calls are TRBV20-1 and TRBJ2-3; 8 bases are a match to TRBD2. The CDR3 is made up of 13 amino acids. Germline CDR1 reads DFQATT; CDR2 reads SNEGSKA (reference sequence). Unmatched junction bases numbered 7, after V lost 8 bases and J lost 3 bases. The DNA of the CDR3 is TGCAGTCCCTCCCCGGGGGGGACAGATACGCAGTATTTT. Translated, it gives CSPSPGGTDTQYF.

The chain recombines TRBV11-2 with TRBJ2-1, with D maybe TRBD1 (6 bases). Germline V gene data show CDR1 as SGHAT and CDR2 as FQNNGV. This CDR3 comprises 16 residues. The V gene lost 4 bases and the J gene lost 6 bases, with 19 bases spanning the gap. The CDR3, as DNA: TGTGCCAGCAGCTCCTTCATACAGGGTTACTTCAATGAGCAGTTCTTC. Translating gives CASSSFIQGYFNEQFF.

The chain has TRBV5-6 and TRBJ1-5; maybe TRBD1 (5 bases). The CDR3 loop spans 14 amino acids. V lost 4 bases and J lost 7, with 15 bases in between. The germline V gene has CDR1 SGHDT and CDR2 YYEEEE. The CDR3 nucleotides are TGTGCCAGCAGCACAGGATGGGGGACGCAGCCCCAGCATTTT. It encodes CASSTGWGTQPQHF.

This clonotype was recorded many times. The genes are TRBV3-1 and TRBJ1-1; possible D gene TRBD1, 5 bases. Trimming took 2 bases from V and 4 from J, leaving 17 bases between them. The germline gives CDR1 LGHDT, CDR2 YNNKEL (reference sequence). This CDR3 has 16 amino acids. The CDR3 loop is CASSQRGGSSVTEAFF. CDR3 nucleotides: TGTGCCAGCAGCCAAAGGGGTGGCAGCTCGGTCACTGAAGCTTTCTTT.

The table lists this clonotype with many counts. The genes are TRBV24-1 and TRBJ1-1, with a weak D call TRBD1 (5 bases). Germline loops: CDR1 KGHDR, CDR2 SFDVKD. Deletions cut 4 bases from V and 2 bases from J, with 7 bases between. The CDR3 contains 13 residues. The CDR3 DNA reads TGTGCCACCAGTGAGGGACCCAACACTGAAGCTTTCTTT. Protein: CATSEGPNTEAFF.

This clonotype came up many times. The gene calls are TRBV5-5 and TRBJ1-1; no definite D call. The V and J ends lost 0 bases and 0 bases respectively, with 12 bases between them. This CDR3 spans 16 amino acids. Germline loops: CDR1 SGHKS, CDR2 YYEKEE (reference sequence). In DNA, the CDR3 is TGTGCCAGCAGCTTGGAGGGTCCAGCCATGAACACTGAAGCTTTCTTT. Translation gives CASSLEGPAMNTEAFF.